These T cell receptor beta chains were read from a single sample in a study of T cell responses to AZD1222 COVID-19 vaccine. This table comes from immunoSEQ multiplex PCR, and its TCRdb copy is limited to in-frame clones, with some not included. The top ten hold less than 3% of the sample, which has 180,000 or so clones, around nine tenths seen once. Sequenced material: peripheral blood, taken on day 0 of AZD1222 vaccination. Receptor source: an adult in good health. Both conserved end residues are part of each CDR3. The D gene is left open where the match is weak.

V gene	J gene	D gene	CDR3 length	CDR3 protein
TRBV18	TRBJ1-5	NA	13	CASSPMQDQPQHF
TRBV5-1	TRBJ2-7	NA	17	CASSLSPSSDGTYEQYF
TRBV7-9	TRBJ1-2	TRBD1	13	CASSSDRPYGYTF
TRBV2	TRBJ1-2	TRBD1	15	CAGSYGQAQGYGYTF
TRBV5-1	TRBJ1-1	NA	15	CASSLVQGGGTEAFF
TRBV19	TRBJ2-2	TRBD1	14	CASSRTGVTGELFF
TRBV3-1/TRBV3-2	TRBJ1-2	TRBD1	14	CASSQPRQGYGYTF
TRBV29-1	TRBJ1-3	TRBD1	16	CSVEVPGTGVENTIYF
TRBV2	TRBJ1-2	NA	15	CASVDPGHPNYGYTF
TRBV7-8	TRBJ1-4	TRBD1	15	CASSSDRGFTEKLFF
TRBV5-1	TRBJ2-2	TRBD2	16	CASSRRAGDGSGELFF
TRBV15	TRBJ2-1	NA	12	CATSLIYNEQFF
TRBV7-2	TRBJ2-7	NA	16	CASSLAPGPASYEQYF
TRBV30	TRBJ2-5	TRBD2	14	CAWSPIAGGETQYF
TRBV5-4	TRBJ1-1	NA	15	CASSYDRFMNTEAFF
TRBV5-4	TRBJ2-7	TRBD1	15	CASSLGQSRYYEQYF
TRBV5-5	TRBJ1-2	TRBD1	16	CASSLTPGQSNYGYTF
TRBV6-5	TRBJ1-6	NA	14	CASRAGSNNSPLHF
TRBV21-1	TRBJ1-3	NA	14	CASSKGPKGNTIYF
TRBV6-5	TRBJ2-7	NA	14	CASSQQGKLYEQYF
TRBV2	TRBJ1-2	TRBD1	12	CASSEDRGGYTF
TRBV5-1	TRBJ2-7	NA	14	CASRWGVASYEQYF
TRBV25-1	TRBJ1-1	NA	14	CASTRGGERAEAFF
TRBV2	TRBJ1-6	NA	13	CASYREQNSPLHF
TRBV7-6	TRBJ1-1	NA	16	CASSLRPTVRNTEAFF
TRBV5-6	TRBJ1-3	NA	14	CASSAAGGGNTIYF
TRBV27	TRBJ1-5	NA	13	CASADGGLQPQHF
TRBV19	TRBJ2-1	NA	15	CASSIVGGAEDEQFF
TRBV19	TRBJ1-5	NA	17	CASSIYSGGYSNQPQHF
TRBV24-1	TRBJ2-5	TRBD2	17	CATSDSGTSGRLETQYF
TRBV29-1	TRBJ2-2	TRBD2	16	CSVGAVAGVGTGELFF
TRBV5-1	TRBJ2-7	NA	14	CASSIRAASYEQYF
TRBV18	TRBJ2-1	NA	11	CASSPDLEQFF
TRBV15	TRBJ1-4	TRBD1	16	CATRPQGFVTNEKLFF
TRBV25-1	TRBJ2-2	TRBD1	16	CASRPQGARGTGELFF
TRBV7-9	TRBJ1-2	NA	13	CASSLADSYGYTF
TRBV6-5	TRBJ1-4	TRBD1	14	CASSSTGGNSKLFF
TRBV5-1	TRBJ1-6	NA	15	CASTQAAASGSPLHF
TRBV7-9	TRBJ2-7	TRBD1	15	CASSLGAGTVNEQYF
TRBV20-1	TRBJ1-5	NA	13	CSASPTAKGPQHF
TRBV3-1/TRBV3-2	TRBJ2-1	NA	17	CASSHLATRTHQSEQFF
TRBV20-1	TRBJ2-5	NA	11	CSGLNQETQYF
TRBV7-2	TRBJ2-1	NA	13	CASSWRANNEQFF
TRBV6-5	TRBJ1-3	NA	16	CASSYYPTGPGNTIYF
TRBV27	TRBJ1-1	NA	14	CASSLVVFGTEAFF
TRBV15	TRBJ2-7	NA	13	CATSPGTSYEQYF